The next 10 T cell receptor beta chains were all read from a single sample in a study of T-cell reconstitution after alpha-beta-depleted transplantation in children. Library preparation (for TCRbeta) was performed with unique molecular identifiers. TCRdb passed the PCR reads through MiXCR, listing each CDR3 protein once. The data contain around 300,000 distinct CDR3 sequences, around a tenth of them seen just once; the ten biggest clones take up less than 9%. Sequenced material: PBMCs, taken before TCRalphabeta/CD19-depleted stem cell transplant. The receptors shown here come from a boy younger than two with acute myeloid leukemia, due to receive a stem cell transplant.

In this sample, this clonotype turned up many times. The gene calls are TRBV10-3 and TRBJ2-7; no definite D call. The germline V and J ends were trimmed by 6 bases and 5 bases, with 20 bases remaining between them. CDR3 length: 15 amino acids. Germline V lookup: CDR1 ENHRY, CDR2 SYGVKD. The CDR3 spells CAISPLRADTNEQYF. The CDR3 DNA reads as TGTGCCATCAGCCCACTTCGGGCAGATACCAACGAGCAGTACTTC.

This clonotype has ten or more counts. The V and J genes are TRBV15 and TRBJ1-1; D uncertain. The V and J ends lost 1 base and 2 bases respectively, with 8 bases between them. Germline CDR1 and CDR2: LNHNV and YYDKDF (reference sequence). The CDR3 is 14 residues long. Here the CDR3 DNA reads TGTGCCACCAGCAGAGCAGCGGATAACACTGAAGCTTTCTTT. Translation: CATSRAADNTEAFF.

This clonotype was counted many times. V usage is TRBV10-3 and J usage is TRBJ2-1, with D perhaps TRBD2 (5 bases). The CDR3 is made up of 14 amino acids. Trimming left V 2 bases short and J 6 bases short, with 11 bases between. Germline CDR1 and CDR2: ENHRY and SYGVKD. The CDR3 sequence is CAISETGSVNEQFF. As DNA, the CDR3 is TGTGCCATCAGTGAGACGGGATCGGTCAATGAGCAGTTCTTC.

The chain combines TRBV4-3 with TRBJ2-7; D possibly corresponds to TRBD2 (5 bases). This CDR3 is 14 amino acids long. V was trimmed by 0 bases and J by 3 bases, leaving 9 bases between them. CDR1 is LGHNA and CDR2 is YSLEER in the germline V gene. CDR3 region: CASSQDRENYEQYF. CDR3 DNA: TGCGCCAGCAGCCAAGATCGGGAAAACTACGAGCAGTACTTC.

The sample holds many counts of this clonotype. This rearrangement joins TRBV4-2 to TRBJ2-5; TRBD2 matches at 9 bases. Germline loops: CDR1 LGHNA, CDR2 YNFKEQ. After removal of 0 bases from V and 5 bases from J, the junction contained 7 bases not matched to a gene. The CDR3 runs 16 residues. The CDR3 here is CASSQDSAGGTETQYF. CDR3 sequence (DNA): TGTGCCAGCAGCCAAGATAGTGCGGGGGGGACGGAGACCCAGTACTTC.

This clonotype was observed many times. The chain employs TRBV21-1 and TRBJ2-1; TRBD2 is taken as the D call from the table, unchecked against the DNA. TRBV21-1 represents a pseudogene. This CDR3 has 16 residues. CDR3 DNA sequence: TGTGCCGGTAGCGGGAGGGCGAGAAGCTCCTACAATGAGCAGTTCTTC. Amino acids: CAGSGRARSSYNEQFF.

In its sample, this clonotype was seen many times. The rearrangement links TRBV20-1 to TRBJ1-1, with 11 bases matching TRBD1. The CDR3 length is 15 residues. With V trimmed by 3 bases and J by 0 bases, 3 bases remained unmatched. Germline lookup yields CDR1 DFQATT and CDR2 SNEGSKA (reference sequence). The CDR3 sequence: CSARGDRGLNTEAFF. CDR3 DNA: TGCAGTGCTAGGGGGGACAGGGGGTTGAACACTGAAGCTTTCTTT.

This clonotype was seen many times. The chain has TRBV4-2 and TRBJ2-7; 11 positions match TRBD2. This CDR3 is built from 16 residues. The germline CDR1 and CDR2 sequences are LGHNA and YNFKEQ. V was pared by 5 bases and J by 3 bases, with 9 bases of the junction left unmatched. The CDR3 here is CASSSSTGLADYEQYF. The CDR3, as DNA: TGTGCCAGCAGCTCCTCTACGGGACTAGCGGACTACGAGCAGTACTTC.

This clonotype was observed at least ten times. The chain joins TRBV20-1 to TRBJ1-5; D not resolved. With 3 bases removed from V and 3 bases from J, the gap between germline ends came to 21 bases. There are 17 residues in the CDR3. CDR1 is DFQATT, CDR2 SNEGSKA, per germline (reference sequence). CDR3 DNA sequence: TGCAGTGCTAGGGGTGGGAGTAGCTCGGCCCTCAATCAGCCCCAGCATTTT. It is translated as CSARGGSSSALNQPQHF.

This clonotype came up a few times. V usage is TRBV6-5 and J usage is TRBJ1-4, with D perhaps TRBD1 (5 bases). The CDR3 spans 14 residues. V lost 0 bases to trimming and J lost 9 bases, with 11 bases between them. Germline-derived CDR1 and CDR2 are MNHEY and SVGAGI. DNA for the CDR3: TGTGCCAGCAGTTACTCGGCAGGGCATAAAAAACTGTTTTTT. Translating gives CASSYSAGHKKLFF.